The 8 T cell receptor beta chains below come from one sample, sequenced in a study of cytomegalovirus exposure and HLA in healthy donors. PCR was performed using 60 Vbeta and 13 Jbeta primers. Method: immunoSEQ multiplex PCR; TCRdb's copy keeps in-frame clones and lacks some. Of over 90,000 clones listed, under 80% are singletons. Sequences were obtained from PBMCs. The receptors derive from a woman aged 18-35 years in good health and CMV-seropositive.

The CDR3: CASSLPLGGGNNNEQFF. As DNA, the CDR3 is TGTGCCAGCAGTTTACCATTGGGGGGAGGGAATAACAATGAGCAGTTCTTC. The V gene is TRBV28, the J gene TRBJ2-1, with TRBD2 identical over 7 bases. Germline CDR1 and CDR2: MDHEN and SYDVKM. The CDR3 sequence is 17 residues long. V lost 2 bases and J lost 5; bases outside the gene matches: 12.

Here the CDR3 reads CASSLSSRIHNEQFF. CDR3 bases: TGTGCCAGCAGCTTGTCGTCGAGGATCCACAATGAGCAGTTCTTC. This rearrangement joins TRBV7-6 to TRBJ2-1, with unresolved D. V gave up 3 bases and J gave up 5 bases, with 14 bases separating them. The CDR3 has 15 residues. Germline values: CDR1 SGHVS, CDR2 FNYEAQ.

The chain carries TRBV4-3 and TRBJ2-5, with D perhaps TRBD2 (5 bases). Germline loops: CDR1 LGHNA, CDR2 YSLEER. This CDR3 is built from 13 residues. Trimming took 1 base from V and 5 from J, leaving 8 bases between them. In nucleotides, the CDR3 is TGCGCCAGCAGCCAAGGGAGGTTGGAGACCCAGTACTTC. Translated: CASSQGRLETQYF.

The chain employs TRBV7-3 and TRBJ1-1; D remains ambiguous. V lost 5 bases to trimming and J lost 7 bases, with 14 bases between them. The CDR3 runs to 13 residues. The germline CDR1 and CDR2 sequences are SGHTA and FQGTGA. The CDR3 reads CASSLRHGLEAFF. CDR3 DNA: TGTGCCAGCAGCCTCCGACACGGCCTTGAAGCTTTCTTT.

The chain carries TRBV14 and TRBJ2-7; D is uncertain. The germline V and J ends were trimmed by 1 base and 0 bases, with 7 bases remaining between them. From germline, CDR1 is SGHDN and CDR2 FVKESK. The CDR3 extends over 14 amino acids. As DNA, the CDR3 is TGTGCCAGCAGCCAAGTGGGCTTCTCCTACGAGCAGTACTTC. It encodes CASSQVGFSYEQYF.

The chain joins TRBV27 to TRBJ1-2, with 7 bases lining up with TRBD1. J lost 4 bases, V lost 5 bases, and 4 bases had no gene match. CDR1 MNHEY and CDR2 SMNVEV come from the germline V gene (reference sequence). This CDR3 has 13 residues. CDR3 region: CASSQQGTYGYTF. As DNA, the CDR3 is TGTGCCAGCAGTCAACAGGGGACCTATGGCTACACCTTC.

V usage is TRBV5-1 and J usage is TRBJ1-2; no reliable D call. The germline V gene has CDR1 SGHRS and CDR2 YFSETQ. V lost 2 bases to trimming and J lost 7 bases, with 15 bases between them. The CDR3 has 14 amino acids. CDR3 in amino acids: CASSFPATYSGYTF. As DNA, the CDR3 is TGCGCCAGCAGCTTTCCCGCGACATATTCTGGCTACACCTTC.

The chain combines TRBV30 with TRBJ2-7; 14 nucleotides align to TRBD2. The CDR3 sequence is 15 residues long. V lost 2 bases and J lost 7; bases outside the gene matches: 7. The germline CDR1 and CDR2 sequences are GTSNPN and SVGIG (reference sequence). This CDR3 reads CAWSTGLAGVYEQYF. The CDR3 coding sequence is TGTGCCTGGAGTACGGGACTAGCGGGAGTTTATGAGCAGTACTTC.